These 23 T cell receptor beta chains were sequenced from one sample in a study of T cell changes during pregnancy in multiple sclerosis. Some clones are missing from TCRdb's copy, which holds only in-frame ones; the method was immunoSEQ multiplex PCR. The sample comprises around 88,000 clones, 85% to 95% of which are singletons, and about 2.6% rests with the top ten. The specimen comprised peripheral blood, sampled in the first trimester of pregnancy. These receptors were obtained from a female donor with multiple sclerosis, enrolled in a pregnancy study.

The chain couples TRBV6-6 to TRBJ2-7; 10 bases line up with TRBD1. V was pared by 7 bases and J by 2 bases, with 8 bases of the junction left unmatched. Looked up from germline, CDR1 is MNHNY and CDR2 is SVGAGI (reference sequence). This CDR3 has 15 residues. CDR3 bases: TGTGCCAGCATCAAGACAGGGGGCCGCGCCTACGAGCAGTACTTC. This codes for CASIKTGGRAYEQYF.

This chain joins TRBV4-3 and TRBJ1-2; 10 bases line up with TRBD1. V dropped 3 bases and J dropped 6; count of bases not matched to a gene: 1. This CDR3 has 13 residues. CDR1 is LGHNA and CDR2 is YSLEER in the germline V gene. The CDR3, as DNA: TGCGCCAGCAGCCACGGACAGGGGGATGGCTACACCTTC. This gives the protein CASSHGQGDGYTF.

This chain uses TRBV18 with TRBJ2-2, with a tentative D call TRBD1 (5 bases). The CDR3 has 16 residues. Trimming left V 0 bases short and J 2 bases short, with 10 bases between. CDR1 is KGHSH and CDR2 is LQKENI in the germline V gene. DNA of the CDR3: TGTGCCAGCTCACCACCGTCCAGGGTTAACACCGGGGAGCTGTTTTTT. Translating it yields CASSPPSRVNTGELFF.

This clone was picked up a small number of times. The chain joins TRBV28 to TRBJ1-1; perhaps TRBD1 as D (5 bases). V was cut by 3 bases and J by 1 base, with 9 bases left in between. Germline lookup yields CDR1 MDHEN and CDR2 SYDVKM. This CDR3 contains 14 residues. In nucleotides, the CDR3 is TGTGCCAGCAGTTTGTGGGGGGGGAACACTGAAGCTTTCTTT. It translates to CASSLWGGNTEAFF.

The CDR3: CASSLVSSGRPLGYF. Here the CDR3 DNA reads TGTGCCAGCAGCTTAGTATCTAGCGGGAGGCCTTTGGGGTATTTT. The V and J genes are TRBV7-2 and TRBJ2-3; TRBD2 aligns across 11 bases. There are 15 residues in the CDR3. Losses at the gene ends were 1 base for V and 14 bases for J; bases not matched to a gene: 11. Per germline, CDR1 SGHTA and CDR2 FQGNSA.

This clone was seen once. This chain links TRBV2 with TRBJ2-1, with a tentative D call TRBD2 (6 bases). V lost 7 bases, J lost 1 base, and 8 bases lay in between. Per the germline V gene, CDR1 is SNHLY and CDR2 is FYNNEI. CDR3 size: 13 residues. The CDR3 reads CASIGRSYNEQFF. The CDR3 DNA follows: TGTGCCAGCATAGGGAGGTCCTACAATGAGCAGTTCTTC.

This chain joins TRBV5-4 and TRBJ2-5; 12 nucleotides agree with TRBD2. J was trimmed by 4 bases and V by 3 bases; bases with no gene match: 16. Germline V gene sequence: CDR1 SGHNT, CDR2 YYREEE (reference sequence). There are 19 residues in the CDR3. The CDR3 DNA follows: TGTGCCAGCAGCTCACTAGCGGGAGGCCTTGGGTTCAATGGAGAGACCCAGTACTTC. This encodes CASSSLAGGLGFNGETQYF.

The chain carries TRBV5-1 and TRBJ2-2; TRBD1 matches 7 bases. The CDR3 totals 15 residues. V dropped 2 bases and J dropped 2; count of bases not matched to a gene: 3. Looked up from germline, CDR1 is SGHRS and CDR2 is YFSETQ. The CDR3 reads CASSLRQGNTGELFF. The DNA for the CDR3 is TGCGCCAGCAGCTTACGACAGGGTAACACCGGGGAGCTGTTTTTT.

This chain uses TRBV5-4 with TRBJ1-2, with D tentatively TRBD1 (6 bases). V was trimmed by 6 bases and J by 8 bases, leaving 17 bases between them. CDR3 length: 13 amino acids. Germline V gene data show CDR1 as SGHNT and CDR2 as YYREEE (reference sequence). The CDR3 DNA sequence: TGTGCCAGCAACTTTCCAGGGGCTAGGGGCTACACCTTC. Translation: CASNFPGARGYTF.

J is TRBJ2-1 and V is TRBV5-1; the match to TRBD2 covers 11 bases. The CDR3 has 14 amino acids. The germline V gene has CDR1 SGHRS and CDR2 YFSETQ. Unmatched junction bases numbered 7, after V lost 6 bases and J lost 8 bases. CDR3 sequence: CASTHSLAGDEQFF. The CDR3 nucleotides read TGCGCCAGCACGCATTCACTAGCGGGAGATGAGCAGTTCTTC.

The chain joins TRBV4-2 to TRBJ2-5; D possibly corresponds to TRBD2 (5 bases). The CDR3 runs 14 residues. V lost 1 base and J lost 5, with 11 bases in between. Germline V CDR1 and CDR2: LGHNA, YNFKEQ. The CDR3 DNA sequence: TGTGCCAGCAGCCAAGGGCTCAGAGGGGAGACCCAGTACTTC. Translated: CASSQGLRGETQYF.

CDR3 amino acids: CASSSRGLALNTEAFF. The CDR3 DNA follows: TGTGCCAGCAGCTCGCGCGGGCTAGCCCTGAACACTGAAGCTTTCTTT. J is TRBJ1-1 and V is TRBV13; D is ambiguous. CDR3 length equals 16 residues. Germline values: CDR1 PRHDT, CDR2 FYEKMQ (reference sequence). Trimming left V 4 bases short and J 0 bases short, with 15 bases between.

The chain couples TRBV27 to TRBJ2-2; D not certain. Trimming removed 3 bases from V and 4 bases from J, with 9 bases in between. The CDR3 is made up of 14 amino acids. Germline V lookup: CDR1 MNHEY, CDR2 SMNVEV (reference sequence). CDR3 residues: CASSLLESTGELFF. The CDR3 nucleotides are TGTGCCAGCAGTTTGCTAGAATCCACCGGGGAGCTGTTTTTT.

The DNA for the CDR3 is TGTGCCAGCAACCGGGGTCAGATTCTGGGTACGCAGTATTTT. It yields the protein CASNRGQILGTQYF. The chain has TRBV27 and TRBJ2-3, with D possibly TRBD2 on 5 matching bases. The CDR3 is made up of 14 amino acids. V lost 7 bases to trimming and J lost 8 bases, with 19 bases between them. Germline loops: CDR1 MNHEY, CDR2 SMNVEV (reference sequence).

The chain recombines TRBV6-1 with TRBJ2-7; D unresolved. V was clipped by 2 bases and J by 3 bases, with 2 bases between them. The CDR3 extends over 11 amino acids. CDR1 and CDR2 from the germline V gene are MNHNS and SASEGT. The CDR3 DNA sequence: TGTGCCAGCAGTGAACTCTACGAGCAGTACTTC. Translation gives CASSELYEQYF.

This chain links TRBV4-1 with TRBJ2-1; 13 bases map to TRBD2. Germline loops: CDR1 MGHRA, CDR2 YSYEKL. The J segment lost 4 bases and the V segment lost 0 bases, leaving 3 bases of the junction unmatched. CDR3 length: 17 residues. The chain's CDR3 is CASSQDQTSGRYNEQFF. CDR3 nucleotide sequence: TGCGCCAGCAGCCAAGATCAGACTAGCGGGAGGTACAATGAGCAGTTCTTC.

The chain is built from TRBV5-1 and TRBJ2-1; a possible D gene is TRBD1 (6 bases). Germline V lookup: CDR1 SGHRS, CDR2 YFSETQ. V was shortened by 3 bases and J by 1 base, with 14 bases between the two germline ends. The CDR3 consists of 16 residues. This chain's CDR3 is CASSSTGYTSYNEQFF. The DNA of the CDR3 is TGCGCCAGCAGCTCGACAGGCTATACGTCCTACAATGAGCAGTTCTTC.

CDR3 in DNA: TGTGCCAGTAAGGAGCGGGAGGGAAACTACAATGAGCAGTTCTTC. Protein: CASKEREGNYNEQFF. The chain is built from TRBV19 and TRBJ2-1, with 10 positions matching TRBD2. The CDR3 loop spans 15 amino acids. Trimming removed 7 bases from V and 3 bases from J; junction bases left unmatched: 6. Germline V gene data show CDR1 as LNHDA and CDR2 as SQIVND (reference sequence).

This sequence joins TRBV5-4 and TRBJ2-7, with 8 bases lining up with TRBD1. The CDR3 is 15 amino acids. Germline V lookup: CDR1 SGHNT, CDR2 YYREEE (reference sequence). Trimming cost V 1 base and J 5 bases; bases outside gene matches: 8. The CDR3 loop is CASSLKTGVFHEQYF. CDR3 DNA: TGTGCCAGCAGCTTGAAGACAGGGGTGTTCCACGAGCAGTACTTC.

The CDR3 protein is CASSLFHRDLTQPQHF. CDR3 bases: TGTGCCAGCAGTTTATTTCACAGAGATTTAACTCAGCCCCAGCATTTT. The chain has TRBV28 and TRBJ1-5; D remains ambiguous. CDR1 MDHEN and CDR2 SYDVKM come from the germline V gene. V lost 1 base and J lost 6, with 16 bases in between. The CDR3 spans 16 residues.

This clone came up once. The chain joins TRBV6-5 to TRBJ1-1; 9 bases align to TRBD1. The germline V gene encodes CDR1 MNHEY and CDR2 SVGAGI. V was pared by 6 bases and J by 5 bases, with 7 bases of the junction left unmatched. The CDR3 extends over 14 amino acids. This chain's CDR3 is CASRPTGGRTEAFF. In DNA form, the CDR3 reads TGTGCCAGCAGACCCACAGGGGGCAGGACTGAAGCTTTCTTT.

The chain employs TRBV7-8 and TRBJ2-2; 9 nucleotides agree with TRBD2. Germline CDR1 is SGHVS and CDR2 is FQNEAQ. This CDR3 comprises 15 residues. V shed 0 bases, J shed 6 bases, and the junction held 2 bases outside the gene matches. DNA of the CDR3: TGTGCCAGCAGCTTAGCCGAGCGGGAGGCCGGGGAGCTGTTTTTT. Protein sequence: CASSLAEREAGELFF.

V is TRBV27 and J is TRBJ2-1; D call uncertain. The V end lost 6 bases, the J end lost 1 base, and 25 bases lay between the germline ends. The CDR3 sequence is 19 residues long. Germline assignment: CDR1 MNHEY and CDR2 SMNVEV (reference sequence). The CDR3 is CASRNLKESGSLSYNEQFF. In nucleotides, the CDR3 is TGTGCCAGCAGAAACTTAAAGGAATCGGGTTCTCTATCCTACAATGAGCAGTTCTTC.